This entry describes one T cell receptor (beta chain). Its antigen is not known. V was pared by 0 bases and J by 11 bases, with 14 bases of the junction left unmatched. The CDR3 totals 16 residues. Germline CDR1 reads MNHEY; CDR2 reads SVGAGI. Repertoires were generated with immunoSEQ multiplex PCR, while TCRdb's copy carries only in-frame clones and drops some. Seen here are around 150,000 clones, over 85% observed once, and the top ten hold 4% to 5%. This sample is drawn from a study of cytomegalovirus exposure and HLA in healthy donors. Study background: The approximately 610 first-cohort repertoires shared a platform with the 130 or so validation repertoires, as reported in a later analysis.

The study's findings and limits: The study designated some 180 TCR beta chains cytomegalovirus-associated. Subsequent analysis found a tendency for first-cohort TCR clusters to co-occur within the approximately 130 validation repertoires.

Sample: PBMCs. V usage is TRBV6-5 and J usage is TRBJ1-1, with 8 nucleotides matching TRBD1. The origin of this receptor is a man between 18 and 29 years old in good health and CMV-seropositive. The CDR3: CASSYSLPGGVSQAFF. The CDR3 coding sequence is TGTGCCAGCAGTTACTCGTTGCCAGGGGGCGTTTCCCAGGCTTTCTTT.